The clone carrying this TCR beta chain was found a few times. Samples came from healthy bone marrow donors. Nominally healthy donors provided the samples, though records likely missed some immune exposures. The V end lost 1 base, the J end lost 1 base, and 15 bases lay between the germline ends. This CDR3 is 17 amino acids long. Per germline, CDR1 MGHRA and CDR2 YSYEKL. This sample was taken from a study of cytomegalovirus exposure and HLA in healthy donors. The wider study: Earlier, 95 million to 140 million unique TCR beta sequences were recovered from roughly 170 million T cells by an analysis.

60 Vbeta and 13 Jbeta primers were used in PCR. TCRdb's copy holds only in-frame clones and misses some; the assay was immunoSEQ multiplex PCR. The data contain around 160,000 clones, roughly 79% of them singletons. Sequenced input: PBMCs. The sequence derives from a woman aged 40 to 50 in good health and CMV-seropositive. The chain joins TRBV4-1 to TRBJ2-3; a weak D match, TRBD2 (5 bases). Written as DNA, the CDR3 is TGCGCCAGCAGCCAAGGCGATAGCGAACCGGGCACAGATACGCAGTATTTT. It yields the protein CASSQGDSEPGTDTQYF.